This TCR beta chain was found in a study of cytomegalovirus exposure and HLA in healthy donors. Study observations and caveats: Per a later analysis, roughly 17,000 TCR beta sequences showed association with HLA alleles at 0.05 false discovery rate.

The PCR had 60 Vbeta and 13 Jbeta primers. The method was immunoSEQ multiplex PCR; TCRdb's version includes in-frame clones alone and lacks a portion of them. The data hold 150,000 to 200,000 clones, with 60% to 80% observed a single time. This clone was counted a few times. Its matching antigen is unknown. Sequenced material: PBMCs. This receptor was obtained from a man aged 45-60 years in good health and CMV-seropositive.

The CDR3 is CASSAWTGGSYNEQFF. The CDR3 nucleotides are TGTGCCAGCAGTGCCTGGACAGGGGGCTCCTACAATGAGCAGTTCTTC. This sequence joins TRBV6-1 and TRBJ2-1, with 10 bases fitting TRBD1. The CDR3 sequence is 16 residues long. Unmatched junction bases numbered 3, after V lost 4 bases and J lost 0 bases. Germline CDR1 reads MNHNS; CDR2 reads SASEGT.